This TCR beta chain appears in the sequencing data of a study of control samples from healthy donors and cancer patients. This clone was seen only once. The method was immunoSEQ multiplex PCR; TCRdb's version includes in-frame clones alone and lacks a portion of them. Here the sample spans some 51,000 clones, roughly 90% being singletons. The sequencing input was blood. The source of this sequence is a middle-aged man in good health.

The CDR3 spells CASSLLAGVAGELFF. CDR3 bases: TGTGCCAGCAGTCTTCTAGCGGGAGTGGCCGGGGAGCTGTTTTTT. This sequence joins TRBV6-6 and TRBJ2-2; 10 bases align to TRBD2. This CDR3 contains 15 residues. Germline CDR1 is MNHNY and CDR2 is SVGAGI (reference sequence). The V segment lost 5 bases and the J segment 6 bases; nucleotides outside the gene matches: 6.